This TCR beta chain originates from a study of blood T cells in healthy people across ages. Sample-barcoded 5' priming and a J-beta primer mix drove a second PCR of roughly 7 to 11 cycles. Per sample, CDR3-containing paired-end reads numbered at least 3 million. Using its own MiXCR run on the 5' RACE reads, TCRdb lists one record per CDR3 protein. The sample records about 750,000 distinct CDR3 sequences, roughly 53% being singletons. The V segment lost 5 bases and the J segment 4 bases; nucleotides outside the gene matches: 6. There are 16 residues in the CDR3. Germline V gives CDR1 SGHTA, CDR2 FQGTGA.

The V call is TRBV7-3, the J call TRBJ2-6; 9 bases line up with TRBD2. Sequenced material: blood. The origin of this receptor is an elderly man in good health. In DNA form, the CDR3 reads TGTGCCAGCAGCCCCATAGCGGGAGCAGGGGCCAACGTCCTGACTTTC. It yields the protein CASSPIAGAGANVLTF.